A selection of T cell receptor beta chains follows, all from one sample in a study of cytomegalovirus exposure and HLA in healthy donors. Some clones are missing from TCRdb's copy, which holds only in-frame ones; the method was immunoSEQ multiplex PCR. The sample contains approximately 64,000 clones, around 89% of which appear only once. Sample: PBMCs. These TCRs come from a woman aged 18-30 years in good health and CMV-seronegative. The CDR3 runs from the conserved cysteine through the conserved F or W. D genes are given only for firm matches.

D gene: TRBD2; J gene: TRBJ2-1; V gene: TRBV7-2; CDR3 protein: CASSLGAGGNNEQFF
D gene: TRBD2; J gene: TRBJ2-2; V gene: TRBV19; CDR3 protein: CASSMTSGSELFF
D gene: NA; J gene: TRBJ2-1; V gene: TRBV4-3; CDR3 protein: CASSQELRQSQNEQFF
D gene: NA; J gene: TRBJ1-5; V gene: TRBV2; CDR3 protein: CASSDPLNQPQHF
D gene: NA; J gene: TRBJ1-2; V gene: TRBV6-5; CDR3 protein: CASSYSKTGNYGYTF
D gene: TRBD2; J gene: TRBJ2-3; V gene: TRBV30; CDR3 protein: CAWSDEPGLPGLASPDTQYF
D gene: NA; J gene: TRBJ2-4; V gene: TRBV29-1; CDR3 protein: CSVEIGGAGNIQYF
D gene: TRBD1; J gene: TRBJ1-2; V gene: TRBV7-9; CDR3 protein: CASSLDRTGRVYTF
D gene: TRBD2; J gene: TRBJ2-1; V gene: TRBV28; CDR3 protein: CASSPYGLAEIGNEQFF
D gene: NA; J gene: TRBJ2-5; V gene: TRBV29-1; CDR3 protein: CSVGIGAGETQYF
D gene: NA; J gene: TRBJ1-5; V gene: TRBV28; CDR3 protein: CASVAGISNQPQHF
D gene: NA; J gene: TRBJ1-5; V gene: TRBV5-1; CDR3 protein: CASSLQSGGQPQHF
D gene: TRBD2; J gene: TRBJ2-7; V gene: TRBV7-3; CDR3 protein: CASSLILPGGPYEQYF
D gene: NA; J gene: TRBJ2-3; V gene: TRBV4-3; CDR3 protein: CASRSQNTQYF
D gene: TRBD2; J gene: TRBJ2-7; V gene: TRBV5-1; CDR3 protein: CASSSQAGGPHEQYF
D gene: TRBD2; J gene: TRBJ2-2; V gene: TRBV28; CDR3 protein: CASSPGGLAGNTGELFF
D gene: TRBD1; J gene: TRBJ1-3; V gene: TRBV19; CDR3 protein: CASSIGTGSGNTIYF
D gene: NA; J gene: TRBJ1-1; V gene: TRBV25-1; CDR3 protein: CASSLRQEAFF
D gene: TRBD2; J gene: TRBJ2-5; V gene: TRBV28; CDR3 protein: CASREGTSGRVSKTQYF
D gene: TRBD2; J gene: TRBJ2-3; V gene: TRBV7-2; CDR3 protein: CASSPLAGGPLDTQYF
D gene: NA; J gene: TRBJ1-3; V gene: TRBV19; CDR3 protein: CASSIEHSGNTIYF
D gene: TRBD1; J gene: TRBJ2-7; V gene: TRBV28; CDR3 protein: CASRKTGVDEQYF
D gene: TRBD1; J gene: TRBJ2-7; V gene: TRBV5-1; CDR3 protein: CASSAGTGPYEQYF
D gene: TRBD1; J gene: TRBJ1-2; V gene: TRBV10-3; CDR3 protein: CAISDQGDRLVYGYTF
D gene: NA; J gene: TRBJ2-5; V gene: TRBV1; CDR3 protein: CTSSQDRAGQETQYF
D gene: TRBD1; J gene: TRBJ1-1; V gene: TRBV7-9; CDR3 protein: CASSSSDRAAF
D gene: NA; J gene: TRBJ2-3; V gene: TRBV9; CDR3 protein: CVSSVDGGALADTQYF
D gene: TRBD2; J gene: TRBJ2-7; V gene: TRBV4-2; CDR3 protein: CASSQVFSGGILYEQYF
D gene: TRBD2; J gene: TRBJ2-2; V gene: TRBV7-2; CDR3 protein: CASSFSGRAERTGELFF
D gene: NA; J gene: TRBJ1-2; V gene: TRBV11-2; CDR3 protein: CASSPLDSYGYTF
D gene: NA; J gene: TRBJ2-3; V gene: TRBV7-2; CDR3 protein: CASSPWSSRTDTQYF
D gene: TRBD1; J gene: TRBJ2-2; V gene: TRBV11-2; CDR3 protein: CASSLVWTGAGELFF
D gene: TRBD2; J gene: TRBJ2-7; V gene: TRBV28; CDR3 protein: CASSSALEGLAWTYEQYF
D gene: TRBD1; J gene: TRBJ1-2; V gene: TRBV30; CDR3 protein: CACIARDRANYGYTF
D gene: NA; J gene: TRBJ1-5; V gene: TRBV19; CDR3 protein: CASSLSPNQPQHF
D gene: TRBD1; J gene: TRBJ2-1; V gene: TRBV27; CDR3 protein: CASSETRQGRNEQFF